The 9 T cell receptor beta chains below were found in one sample sequenced in a study of vaccination effects on CD4 cells after COVID-19. Antigen-specific CD4+ T cells were expanded with viral peptide pools in the ViraFEST assay before sequencing. Following 10 days of culture, CD4+ T cells were isolated. Negative nucleocapsid antibody tests before and after vaccination confirmed no previous SARS-CoV-2 infection. Their antigens remain unidentified. The repertoire was sequenced with immunoSEQ multiplex PCR; TCRdb's copy has only in-frame clones and lacks some. The table includes about 41,000 clones, 70% detected once. The sample here was CD4+ T cells from PBMCs cultured with HCoV-OC43 spike peptides, taken before COVID-19 vaccination. This sample's subset: HCoV-OC43 spike overlapping peptide pool stimulation. Every receptor here comes from a human donor who received a COVID-19 vaccine.

The V gene is TRBV19, the J gene TRBJ1-1, with D hard to call. CDR3 length: 16 amino acids. Germline assignment: CDR1 LNHDA and CDR2 SQIVND (reference sequence). The V and J ends lost 4 bases and 1 base respectively, with 16 bases between them. This chain's CDR3 is CASSTRTERANTEAFF. The DNA for the CDR3 is TGTGCCAGTAGTACTCGGACGGAAAGAGCGAACACTGAAGCTTTCTTT.

The V gene is TRBV2, the J gene TRBJ2-1; no clear D. The length of the CDR3 is 15 residues. Germline assignment: CDR1 SNHLY and CDR2 FYNNEI. Trimming removed 3 bases from V and 0 bases from J, with 9 bases in between. The CDR3 loop reads CASSDRAYSYNEQFF. CDR3 sequence (DNA): TGTGCCAGCAGTGATAGGGCATACTCCTACAATGAGCAGTTCTTC.

The chain combines TRBV18 with TRBJ2-7; weak D call: TRBD1 (6 bases). The length of the CDR3 is 14 residues. CDR1 and CDR2 (germline): KGHSH, LQKENI. The germline V and J ends were trimmed by 0 bases and 2 bases, with 8 bases remaining between them. In nucleotides, the CDR3 is TGTGCCAGCTCACCACCGGGGACACCCTACGAGCAGTACTTC. This sequence encodes CASSPPGTPYEQYF.

The chain employs TRBV11-2 and TRBJ2-3; no reliable D call. V gave up 0 bases and J gave up 7 bases, with 8 bases separating them. Germline CDR1 is SGHAT and CDR2 is FQNNGV. CDR3 length equals 13 residues. CDR3 coding DNA: TGTGCCAGCAGCTTAGAGCCTCAAAATACGCAGTATTTT. Protein sequence: CASSLEPQNTQYF.

The chain joins TRBV2 to TRBJ2-2, with TRBD1 matching 8 bases. V lost 8 bases and J lost 5; bases outside the gene matches: 7. The CDR3 has 14 amino acids. Per the germline V gene, CDR1 is SNHLY and CDR2 is FYNNEI. CDR3 DNA sequence: TGTGCCAGCGGAACGAGACAGGGGACCGGGGAGCTGTTTTTT. Its protein product is CASGTRQGTGELFF.

This clone came up a few times. The chain is built from TRBV7-9 and TRBJ1-1; no definite D call. Germline-derived CDR1 and CDR2 are SEHNR and FQNEAQ (reference sequence). The CDR3 covers 12 residues. V lost 10 bases, J lost 5 bases, and 14 bases lay in between. The CDR3 nucleotides read TGTGCCACTGGTCCTGACCCAACTGAAGCTTTCTTT. The encoded protein is CATGPDPTEAFF.

The chain employs TRBV5-1 and TRBJ1-1; D is unclear. CDR1 is SGHRS and CDR2 is YFSETQ in the germline V gene. The CDR3 length is 16 residues. The V end lost 0 bases, the J end lost 0 bases, and 12 bases lay between the germline ends. CDR3 sequence reads: CASSLAGLFMNTEAFF. As DNA, the CDR3 is TGCGCCAGCAGCTTGGCCGGGCTGTTTATGAACACTGAAGCTTTCTTT.

The chain is built from TRBV30 and TRBJ2-2, with D possibly TRBD1 on 5 matching bases. CDR1 is GTSNPN, CDR2 SVGIG, per germline (reference sequence). The CDR3 totals 13 residues. Trimming removed 5 bases from V and 8 bases from J, with 15 bases in between. CDR3: CAWGSGAPGELFF. The CDR3 nucleotides read TGTGCCTGGGGATCTGGGGCCCCGGGGGAGCTGTTTTTT.

The CDR3 reads CASSTGQGNSPLHF. CDR3 DNA: TGTGCCAGTAGTACCGGACAGGGGAATTCACCCCTCCACTTT. This sequence joins TRBV19 and TRBJ1-6, with 9 bases lining up with TRBD1. CDR1 is LNHDA and CDR2 is SQIVND in the germline V gene (reference sequence). V dropped 4 bases and J dropped 7; count of bases not matched to a gene: 2. The CDR3 has 14 amino acids.